A single sample is the source of the 4 T cell receptor beta chains below, sequenced in a study of blood T cell repertoires in COVID-19. Clones were read by immunoSEQ multiplex PCR, and TCRdb kept only the in-frame ones, dropping some. The repertoire consists of 200,000 to 250,000 clones, with roughly 86% occurring once and the leading ten covering roughly 1.6%. Material: PBMCs or T cells enriched from blood (not recorded which). Source of these receptors: a woman aged 45-60 years who had recovered from COVID-19.

This clone was recorded once. V and J are TRBV6-5 and TRBJ1-1, with 9 bases matching TRBD1. J gave up 1 base and V 6 bases, and 3 bases lay outside the gene matches. In germline, CDR1 is MNHEY, CDR2 SVGAGI. The CDR3 runs 14 residues. The CDR3 coding sequence is TGTGCCAGCAGGGGGGGACAGGGGAACACTGAAGCTTTCTTT. It encodes CASRGGQGNTEAFF.

This clone was counted only a few times. The rearrangement joins TRBV19 to TRBJ1-5, with a weak D call TRBD1 (6 bases). With 3 bases removed from V and 3 bases from J, the gap between germline ends came to 9 bases. Looked up from germline, CDR1 is LNHDA and CDR2 is SQIVND (reference sequence). The CDR3 covers 14 residues. As DNA, the CDR3 is TGTGCCAGTAGTATCTGGGGGCCCAATCAGCCCCAGCATTTT. This codes for CASSIWGPNQPQHF.

This chain connects TRBV2 to TRBJ2-5; 9 nucleotides align to TRBD2. Losses at the gene ends were 7 bases for V and 4 bases for J; bases not matched to a gene: 22. Per germline, CDR1 SNHLY and CDR2 FYNNEI. The CDR3 totals 19 residues. CDR3 amino acids: CASILGQPRKKTSGETQYF. DNA of the CDR3: TGTGCCAGCATCCTGGGCCAACCTCGAAAAAAGACTAGCGGAGAGACCCAGTACTTC.

This clone was observed a handful of times. V usage is TRBV5-1 and J usage is TRBJ1-1; unclear D gene. The germline CDR1 and CDR2 sequences are SGHRS and YFSETQ. The CDR3 runs to 15 residues. The V gene lost 4 bases and the J gene lost 0 bases, with 13 bases spanning the gap. The CDR3 reads CASSPREGLNTEAFF. The CDR3 bases are TGCGCCAGCAGCCCGCGGGAGGGTTTGAACACTGAAGCTTTCTTT.